The 18 T cell receptor beta chains reported below all come from one sample, sequenced in a study of cytomegalovirus exposure and HLA in healthy donors. 60 Vbeta and 13 Jbeta primers were used in PCR. TCRdb keeps only in-frame clones here, not all; method: immunoSEQ multiplex PCR. Here the sample spans over 100,000 clones, around 70% being singletons. Sequencing was done on a sample of PBMCs. The origin of the receptors is a young man in good health and CMV-seropositive.

The J gene is TRBJ2-7, the V gene TRBV6-6; 8 bases are shared with TRBD2. V lost 6 bases and J lost 0; bases outside the gene matches: 4. There are 14 residues in the CDR3. Germline CDR1 reads MNHNY; CDR2 reads SVGAGI (reference sequence). The CDR3 sequence is CASSLAGSSYEQYV. DNA for the CDR3: TGTGCCAGCAGCCTAGCGGGTAGCTCCTACGAGCAGTACGTC.

This chain connects TRBV19 to TRBJ2-7; 7 bases are shared with TRBD2. Germline CDR1 LNHDA, CDR2 SQIVND (reference sequence). This CDR3 has 13 amino acids. With V trimmed by 1 base and J by 5 bases, 2 bases remained unmatched. CDR3 bases: TGTGCCAGTAGTATAGGACTAGCCGACGAGCAGTACGTC. Protein sequence: CASSIGLADEQYV.

In its sample, this clone was seen once. The chain couples TRBV4-2 to TRBJ2-1, with TRBD2 matching over 8 bases. There are 16 residues in the CDR3. Losses at the gene ends were 0 bases for V and 5 bases for J; bases not matched to a gene: 6. The germline V gene has CDR1 LGHNA and CDR2 YNFKEQ. The CDR3: CASSQDGRTSNNEQFF. The CDR3 DNA follows: TGTGCCAGCAGCCAAGATGGCCGGACTAGCAACAATGAGCAGTTCTTC.

This clone came up a few times. J is TRBJ2-5 and V is TRBV9; D unclear. The CDR3 runs to 14 residues. CDR1 and CDR2 (germline): SGDLS, YYNGEE. With 0 bases removed from V and 5 bases from J, the gap between germline ends came to 11 bases. The CDR3 is CASSVGGVGETQYF. For the CDR3, the DNA is TGTGCCAGCAGCGTAGGAGGCGTCGGGGAGACCCAGTACTTC.

This clone was recorded a few times. V usage is TRBV5-1 and J usage is TRBJ2-3; tentative D call: TRBD1 (6 bases). Germline lookup yields CDR1 SGHRS and CDR2 YFSETQ. The germline V and J ends were trimmed by 0 bases and 1 base, with 12 bases remaining between them. This CDR3 region has 16 residues. The CDR3 DNA sequence: TGCGCCAGCAGCTTGGGTTATCAGGGGCGCACAGATACGCAGTATTTT. Protein: CASSLGYQGRTDTQYF.

The chain links TRBV27 to TRBJ1-1; no definite D call. Germline V gene data show CDR1 as MNHEY and CDR2 as SMNVEV (reference sequence). With 0 bases removed from V and 5 bases from J, the gap between germline ends came to 7 bases. The CDR3 totals 13 residues. The DNA for the CDR3 is TGTGCCAGCAGTTTATCTCGGGAGACTGAAGCTTTCTTT. The encoded protein is CASSLSRETEAFF.

V and J are TRBV30 and TRBJ2-1; TRBD2 might be the D (6 bases). CDR1 and CDR2 from the germline V gene are GTSNPN and SVGIG (reference sequence). The CDR3 length is 13 residues. V gave up 8 bases and J gave up 2 bases, with 13 bases separating them. The CDR3 sequence: CAGGTGTYNEQFF. CDR3 DNA: TGTGCCGGAGGGACCGGGACCTACAATGAGCAGTTCTTC.

The chain couples TRBV28 to TRBJ2-2; no reliable D call. The CDR3 covers 12 residues. The ends were cut back, 7 bases at V and 6 bases at J, with 9 bases in the middle. The germline CDR1 and CDR2 sequences are MDHEN and SYDVKM. DNA of the CDR3: TGTGCCAGCACCTCCTTCCCCGGGGAGCTGTTTTTT. It specifies CASTSFPGELFF.

The chain combines TRBV5-8 with TRBJ2-1, with 7 bases aligning to TRBD2. From germline, CDR1 is SGHTS and CDR2 YDEGEE. The junction had 10 bases not matched to a gene; V was cut back by 4 bases and J by 9 bases. CDR3 length: 14 residues. The CDR3 DNA reads TGTGCCAGCAGCCGACGACTAGCCGGCGGTGAGCAGTTCTTC. Amino acids: CASSRRLAGGEQFF.

This clone was observed a single time. The chain carries TRBV5-1 and TRBJ2-1; tentatively, D is TRBD1 (6 bases). V lost 7 bases and J 0 bases, leaving 11 bases between the germline ends. Germline assignment: CDR1 SGHRS and CDR2 YFSETQ. The CDR3 is made up of 14 amino acids. CDR3 sequence: CASHRDGSYNEQFF. The CDR3 DNA follows: TGCGCCAGCCACAGGGACGGCTCCTACAATGAGCAGTTCTTC.

V usage is TRBV6-6 and J usage is TRBJ1-4, with a weak D call TRBD1 (6 bases). The CDR3 is 14 residues long. The germline V gene has CDR1 MNHNY and CDR2 SVGAGI (reference sequence). V gave up 7 bases and J gave up 5 bases, with 14 bases separating them. The CDR3 here is CASKQGFRNEKLFF. CDR3 bases: TGTGCCAGCAAACAGGGCTTTCGGAATGAAAAACTGTTTTTT.

The rearrangement links TRBV28 to TRBJ1-2, with 7 bases matching TRBD1. The CDR3 covers 14 residues. V shed 6 bases and J 4 bases; nucleotides not matched to a gene: 8. Germline CDR1 MDHEN, CDR2 SYDVKM. The CDR3 coding sequence is TGTGCCAGCAGACAGGGGCCCCTTGGCTATGGCTACACCTTC. It specifies CASRQGPLGYGYTF.

The V call is TRBV19, the J call TRBJ2-7, with 10 bases matching TRBD1. Trimming took 5 bases from V and 1 from J; bases not matched to a gene: 5. CDR1 and CDR2 from the germline V gene are LNHDA and SQIVND (reference sequence). This CDR3 has 15 residues. The CDR3 loop reads CASSLGQGGSYEQYF. The DNA of the CDR3 is TGTGCCAGTAGTCTAGGACAGGGGGGGTCCTACGAGCAGTACTTC. Together with reference TRBV19 and TRBJ2-7, the CDR3 gives the full variable domain: DGGITQSPKYLFRKEGQNVTLSCEQNLNHDAMYWYRQDPGQGLRLIYYSQIVNDFQKGDIAEGYSVSREKKESFPLTVTSAQKNPTAFYLCASSLGQGGSYEQYFGPGTRLTVT.

The CDR3 protein is CASSRDRDGGQAFF. For the CDR3, the DNA is TGTGCCAGCTCACGAGACCGGGACGGGGGACAAGCTTTCTTT. The V gene is TRBV18, the J gene TRBJ1-1, with D possibly matching TRBD1 (5 bases). This CDR3 has 14 residues. V lost 4 bases, J lost 9 bases, and 18 bases lay in between. Germline V gives CDR1 KGHSH, CDR2 LQKENI.

The chain links TRBV5-1 to TRBJ1-5; D is unresolved. The V gene's germline CDR1 is SGHRS and CDR2 YFSETQ. This CDR3 comprises 16 residues. V was pared by 0 bases and J by 0 bases, with 10 bases between. The CDR3 here is CASSLGGSYSNQPQHF. In DNA, the CDR3 is TGCGCCAGCAGCTTGGGAGGTAGTTATAGCAATCAGCCCCAGCATTTT.

The J gene is TRBJ1-5, the V gene TRBV6-1; TRBD1 matches at 8 bases. This CDR3 comprises 17 residues. The germline V gene encodes CDR1 MNHNS and CDR2 SASEGT. The V gene end was trimmed by 1 base and the J gene end by 3 bases; junction bases not matched to a gene: 8. The CDR3 DNA is TGTGCCAGCAGTGAAGGACAGGGGCCAATGGTCAATCAGCCCCAGCATTTT. Amino acids: CASSEGQGPMVNQPQHF.

This clone was seen a single time. V and J are TRBV27 and TRBJ2-1; D possibly corresponds to TRBD2 (5 bases). This CDR3 spans 14 amino acids. Germline V gene lookup returns CDR1 MNHEY and CDR2 SMNVEV (reference sequence). The V and J ends lost 3 bases and 2 bases respectively, with 8 bases between them. The CDR3 DNA follows: TGTGCCAGCAGTTTCCGAGGGCCCTACAATGAGCAGTTCTTC. It encodes CASSFRGPYNEQFF.

J is TRBJ2-1 and V is TRBV7-8, with 9 nucleotides matching TRBD1. CDR1 is SGHVS, CDR2 FQNEAQ, per germline. V shed 5 bases, J shed 3 bases, and the junction held 8 bases outside the gene matches. The CDR3 runs 16 residues. In DNA, the CDR3 is TGTGCCAGCAGCCCTCGGACAGGGGACGTCTACAATGAGCAGTTCTTC. It encodes CASSPRTGDVYNEQFF.